The entry that follows covers one T cell receptor (beta chain) sequence. This sample was taken from a study of blood T cell repertoires in COVID-19. At the level of the study: There were acute and convalescent COVID-19 samples, and they came from the United States, Italy and Spain. T cells, B-cell-depleted T cells, or PBMCs supplied cDNA or gDNA.

Per the original methods: Researchers report that nucleated cell counts were estimated from reference gene primer amplification. Data came from immunoSEQ multiplex PCR; TCRdb stores just in-frame clones and leaves some out. Clone size and V and J calls were adopted from that table, with D and trimming inferred from the DNA. The table includes 60,000 to 80,000 clones, around 87% detected once. CDR3 length: 13 residues. The V and J ends lost 3 bases and 9 bases respectively, with 12 bases between them. The germline CDR1 and CDR2 sequences are GTSNPN and SVGIG (reference sequence). The chain is built from TRBV30 and TRBJ1-6; possibly TRBD1 for D (5 bases). The TCR sequence derives from a man between 65 and 79 years old with acute or convalescent COVID-19. Source material: peripheral blood. The CDR3 sequence: CAWREPGSSPLHF. CDR3 sequence (DNA): TGTGCCTGGAGAGAGCCAGGGTCTTCACCCCTCCACTTT.